The 26 T cell receptor beta chains reported below all come from one sample, sequenced in a study of shared clonotypes between healthy human individuals. Profiling relied on immunoSEQ multiplex PCR, and the TCRdb table lists in-frame clones only, not all of them. This table holds more than 500,000 clones, more than 95% found once. Sequenced: naive CD4+ T cells sorted from blood. Subset of the sample: CD45RA+ positively selected. Source of these receptors: a woman aged 25-40 years in good health.

The chain links TRBV2 to TRBJ2-3, with D unclear. The CDR3 is 10 residues long. Trimming pared 11 bases from V and 3 bases from J, leaving 6 bases between. Germline-derived CDR1 and CDR2 are SNHLY and FYNNEI. In DNA, the CDR3 is TGTGCCCGTCAAACAGATACGCAGTATTTT. It yields the protein CARQTDTQYF.

This clone was observed once. V and J are TRBV14 and TRBJ2-1; 7 bases are shared with TRBD2. CDR3 length: 15 amino acids. With 0 bases clipped from V and 6 bases from J, the junction kept 5 bases outside the gene matches. CDR1 and CDR2 (germline): SGHDN, FVKESK. The chain's CDR3 is CASSQDSGRINEQFF. The DNA for the CDR3 is TGTGCCAGCAGCCAAGATAGCGGGCGGATCAATGAGCAGTTCTTC.

This sequence joins TRBV5-1 and TRBJ2-7; 12 bases agree with TRBD1. CDR1 SGHRS and CDR2 YFSETQ come from the germline V gene. This CDR3 is 15 amino acids long. The V segment lost 0 bases and the J segment 6 bases; nucleotides outside the gene matches: 4. The CDR3 region is CASSLVGTGGIEQYF. The CDR3 bases are TGCGCCAGCAGCTTGGTAGGGACAGGGGGCATCGAGCAGTACTTC.

The chain recombines TRBV5-1 with TRBJ2-1, with 11 bases lining up with TRBD2. The junction had 6 bases not matched to a gene; V was cut back by 4 bases and J by 0 bases. The CDR3 is made up of 17 amino acids. Looked up from germline, CDR1 is SGHRS and CDR2 is YFSETQ. The CDR3 DNA follows: TGCGCCAGCAGCATAGGACTAGCGGGTAGCTCCTACAATGAGCAGTTCTTC. Residues: CASSIGLAGSSYNEQFF.

J is TRBJ2-1 and V is TRBV9; 9 nucleotides align to TRBD1. Germline V CDR1 and CDR2: SGDLS, YYNGEE. CDR3 length equals 17 residues. V dropped 3 bases and J dropped 6; count of bases not matched to a gene: 13. CDR3 residues: CASSGTGTGLEPNEQFF. For the CDR3, the DNA is TGTGCCAGCAGCGGAACCGGGACAGGGTTGGAACCCAATGAGCAGTTCTTC.

The chain is built from TRBV10-3 and TRBJ2-1, with 9 positions matching TRBD1. The CDR3 is 16 residues long. Per the germline V gene, CDR1 is ENHRY and CDR2 is SYGVKD. The V and J ends lost 0 bases and 9 bases, in that order; junction bases with no gene match: 9. CDR3 DNA: TGTGCCATCAGTGAGTCGATAGGGACAGGGACGAGTGAGCAGTTCTTC. Protein sequence: CAISESIGTGTSEQFF.

The chain recombines TRBV19 with TRBJ2-6; D remains unclear. Germline V gene sequence: CDR1 LNHDA, CDR2 SQIVND (reference sequence). This CDR3 spans 16 amino acids. Trimming took off 1 base at V and 2 bases at J, with 9 bases between the two ends. The CDR3 DNA sequence: TGTGCCAGTAGTATAGTGGGCAGGACTGGGGCCAACGTCCTGACTTTC. Translation gives CASSIVGRTGANVLTF.

V is TRBV28 and J is TRBJ1-5; the D is unclear. The germline V gene has CDR1 MDHEN and CDR2 SYDVKM. This CDR3 is built from 14 residues. The V and J ends lost 8 bases and 5 bases respectively, with 16 bases between them. CDR3 region: CASFLTAGYQPQHF. CDR3 bases: TGTGCCAGCTTCCTGACGGCAGGTTATCAGCCCCAGCATTTT.

The chain uses TRBV25-1 and TRBJ2-3; 8 bases match TRBD2. V dropped 3 bases and J dropped 0; count of bases not matched to a gene: 5. CDR3 size: 16 residues. Germline V lookup: CDR1 MGHDK, CDR2 SYGVNS. CDR3 in DNA: TGTGCCAGCAGTGACGGACTAGCTCTCAGCACAGATACGCAGTATTTT. Protein sequence: CASSDGLALSTDTQYF.

J is TRBJ2-7 and V is TRBV28; TRBD2 matches 7 bases. With V trimmed by 5 bases and J by 3 bases, 10 bases remained unmatched. The CDR3 extends over 15 amino acids. Germline V CDR1 and CDR2: MDHEN, SYDVKM. DNA for the CDR3: TGTGCCAGCAGTGGCGGGGGAAGCCGAAGCTACGAGCAGTACTTC. The encoded protein is CASSGGGSRSYEQYF. Drawing the rest from reference TRBV28 and TRBJ2-7, the complete variable domain is DVKVTQSSRYLVKRTGEKVFLECVQDMDHENMFWYRQDPGLGLRLIYFSYDVKMKEKGDIPEGYSVSREKKERFSLILESASTNQTSMYLCASSGGGSRSYEQYFGPGTRLTVT.

The rearrangement uses TRBV7-9 and TRBJ2-3, with 12 positions matching TRBD2. V lost 1 base to trimming and J lost 3 bases; unmatched junction nucleotides: 5. The CDR3 spans 17 residues. Germline V gene lookup returns CDR1 SEHNR and CDR2 FQNEAQ (reference sequence). The chain's CDR3 is CASSLVYTSGRTDTQYF. The CDR3 DNA reads TGTGCCAGCAGCTTAGTGTACACTAGCGGGAGGACAGATACGCAGTATTTT.

The gene calls are TRBV27 and TRBJ1-5, with D hard to call. V lost 7 bases and J 0 bases, leaving 7 bases between the germline ends. Germline CDR1 reads MNHEY; CDR2 reads SMNVEV (reference sequence). The CDR3 contains 13 residues. DNA for the CDR3: TGTGCCAGCACCGTCCCTAGCAATCAGCCCCAGCATTTT. This codes for CASTVPSNQPQHF.

The chain recombines TRBV27 with TRBJ2-1, with D perhaps TRBD1 (6 bases). V lost 2 bases and J lost 9, with 11 bases in between. This CDR3 comprises 13 residues. Germline V gives CDR1 MNHEY, CDR2 SMNVEV (reference sequence). The CDR3 loop reads CASSLQGWGEQFF. The CDR3 coding sequence is TGTGCCAGCAGTTTACAGGGGTGGGGTGAGCAGTTCTTC.

V usage is TRBV28 and J usage is TRBJ1-4, with D hard to call. Germline assignment: CDR1 MDHEN and CDR2 SYDVKM. The CDR3 runs to 15 residues. The V and J ends lost 6 bases and 4 bases respectively, with 15 bases between them. The CDR3 nucleotides are TGTGCCAGCAGCTCCGCGGGCGGCGATAATGAAAAACTGTTTTTT. Translating gives CASSSAGGDNEKLFF.

The rearrangement joins TRBV27 to TRBJ2-1; a possible D gene is TRBD1 (5 bases). The CDR3 is made up of 14 amino acids. CDR1 MNHEY and CDR2 SMNVEV come from the germline V gene (reference sequence). V was trimmed by 8 bases and J by 2 bases, leaving 13 bases between them. CDR3 bases: TGTGCCAGCCGTCCAGGGTCGCCCTACAATGAGCAGTTCTTC. It translates to CASRPGSPYNEQFF.

The chain is built from TRBV5-1 and TRBJ2-3, with TRBD2 identical over 11 bases. V gave up 1 base and J gave up 0 bases; unmatched junction bases: 4. From germline, CDR1 is SGHRS and CDR2 YFSETQ. The CDR3 is 17 residues long. CDR3 coding DNA: TGCGCCAGCAGCTTGACTAGCGGGAGTTCTAGCACAGATACGCAGTATTTT. It specifies CASSLTSGSSSTDTQYF.

The rearrangement uses TRBV7-8 and TRBJ2-7, with a weak D call TRBD1 (6 bases). V was pared by 5 bases and J by 6 bases, with 20 bases between. This CDR3 comprises 15 residues. Per germline, CDR1 SGHVS and CDR2 FQNEAQ. This chain's CDR3 is CASSQTGIGVVEQYF. As DNA, the CDR3 is TGTGCCAGCAGCCAAACAGGGATTGGGGTCGTCGAGCAGTACTTC.

This chain joins TRBV7-8 and TRBJ2-7, with D maybe TRBD1 (6 bases). V dropped 1 base and J dropped 1 base, with 23 bases sitting between them. Germline loops: CDR1 SGHVS, CDR2 FQNEAQ. The CDR3 runs to 19 residues. The CDR3 nucleotides are TGTGCCAGCAGCTTAGTGGCGGGCAGGGGCAAAGGGTATTCCTACGAGCAGTACTTC. Amino acids: CASSLVAGRGKGYSYEQYF.

The V call is TRBV11-3, the J call TRBJ2-2, with D perhaps matching TRBD1 (5 bases). CDR3 length equals 15 residues. The V gene lost 2 bases and the J gene lost 5 bases, with 12 bases spanning the gap. Per the germline V gene, CDR1 is SGHNT and CDR2 is YENEEA. The CDR3 spells CASSLKGRNTGELFF. For the CDR3, the DNA is TGTGCCAGCAGCTTAAAGGGGCGGAATACCGGGGAGCTGTTTTTT. The variable domain in full, with the rest retrieved from reference TRBV11-3 and TRBJ2-2, is EAGVVQSPRYKIIEKKQPVAFWCNPISGHNTLYWYLQNLGQGPELLIRYENEEAVDDSQLPKDRFSAERLKGVDSTLKIQPAELGDSAVYLCASSLKGRNTGELFFGEGSRLTVL.

In regard to this clone: A read error may account for a junction end that differs from germline. The rearrangement uses TRBV28 and TRBJ2-5; D is possibly TRBD1 or TRBD2 (6 bases each). CDR1 MDHEN and CDR2 SYDVKM come from the germline V gene. The CDR3 has 15 residues. The CDR3 spells CASGFTGGLRETQYF. Written as DNA, the CDR3 is TGTGCCAGCGGTTTTACTGGGGGGCTGAGAGAGACCCAGTACTTC.

This clone was observed a handful of times. V usage is TRBV18 and J usage is TRBJ1-2; D unclear. Germline CDR1 KGHSH, CDR2 LQKENI. The V end lost 5 bases, the J end lost 2 bases, and 15 bases lay between the germline ends. The length of the CDR3 is 15 residues. The CDR3 DNA follows: TGTGCCAGCTCAGGACGAGATGGCCCCAACTATGGCTACACCTTC. Translated: CASSGRDGPNYGYTF.

The chain employs TRBV19 and TRBJ1-3; perhaps TRBD1 as D (5 bases). CDR3 length: 17 amino acids. Germline V gene sequence: CDR1 LNHDA, CDR2 SQIVND (reference sequence). V was clipped by 6 bases and J by 0 bases, with 18 bases between them. CDR3 protein: CASRPPAGGASGNTIYF. The DNA for the CDR3 is TGTGCCAGTAGACCACCGGCTGGGGGTGCCTCTGGAAACACCATATATTTT.

This chain connects TRBV19 to TRBJ1-5; 7 bases are a match to TRBD1. CDR1 and CDR2 (germline): LNHDA, SQIVND (reference sequence). The CDR3 length is 16 residues. J lost 4 bases, V lost 8 bases, and 14 bases had no gene match. The CDR3: CASRPSGTALNQPQHF. The CDR3 DNA follows: TGTGCCAGTCGCCCCTCCGGGACAGCCTTGAATCAGCCCCAGCATTTT.

The rearrangement joins TRBV13 to TRBJ2-7; 11 bases line up with TRBD2. The CDR3 covers 18 residues. The V segment lost 5 bases and the J segment 4 bases; nucleotides outside the gene matches: 16. CDR1 is PRHDT, CDR2 FYEKMQ, per germline (reference sequence). DNA for the CDR3: TGTGCCAGCAGCACCTTTAGCGGGAGGGCCGGTGATCCTTACGAGCAGTACTTC. Protein sequence: CASSTFSGRAGDPYEQYF.

CDR3 in DNA: TGCGCCAGCAGCTTATGGCAGGGGCCTCCTGGATCGAAAGCTTTCTTT. Its translation: CASSLWQGPPGSKAFF. V is TRBV5-1 and J is TRBJ1-1; TRBD1 is a possible D gene (6 bases). The germline V gene encodes CDR1 SGHRS and CDR2 YFSETQ. CDR3 length: 16 amino acids. Trimming removed 2 bases at V and 9 bases at J, with 23 bases between.

V and J are TRBV4-1 and TRBJ2-3, with a tentative D call TRBD1 (7 bases). The germline CDR1 and CDR2 sequences are MGHRA and YSYEKL. V was pared by 0 bases and J by 0 bases, with 13 bases between. This CDR3 has 17 residues. The CDR3 DNA reads TGCGCCAGCAGCCAAGACCGGCGGGACAGCAGCACAGATACGCAGTATTTT. Protein sequence: CASSQDRRDSSTDTQYF.